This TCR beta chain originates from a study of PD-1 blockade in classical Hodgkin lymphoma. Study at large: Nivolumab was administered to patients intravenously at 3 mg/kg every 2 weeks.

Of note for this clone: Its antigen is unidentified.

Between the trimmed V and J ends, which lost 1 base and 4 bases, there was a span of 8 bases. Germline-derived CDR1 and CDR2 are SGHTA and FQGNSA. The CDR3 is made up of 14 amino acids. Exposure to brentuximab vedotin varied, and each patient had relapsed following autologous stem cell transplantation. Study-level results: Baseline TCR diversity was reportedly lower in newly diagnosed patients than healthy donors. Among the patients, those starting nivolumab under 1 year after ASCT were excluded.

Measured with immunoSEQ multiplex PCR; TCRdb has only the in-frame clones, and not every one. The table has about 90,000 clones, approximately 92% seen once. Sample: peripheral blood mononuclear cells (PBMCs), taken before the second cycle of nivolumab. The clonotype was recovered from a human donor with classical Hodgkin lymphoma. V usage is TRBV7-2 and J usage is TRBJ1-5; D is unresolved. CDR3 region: CASSLDLLNQPQHF. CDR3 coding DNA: TGTGCCAGCAGCTTAGACCTCCTTAATCAGCCCCAGCATTTT.